Sequencing of this TCR beta chain was carried out in a study of T cells in Graves' hyperthyroidism and ophthalmopathy. In this sample, this clonotype turned up many times. The CDR3 loop spans 14 amino acids. V dropped 4 bases and J dropped 6 bases, with 13 bases sitting between them. Germline V gene sequence: CDR1 MDHEN, CDR2 SYDVKM. Researchers took RNA transcripts and amplified the TCR beta CDR3 regions from them. The study used the HTBI primer set for a first-round RT-PCR of the TCR CDR3. MiXCR, applied by TCRdb to the multiplex PCR reads, yields one record per CDR3 protein. The sample yields around 620,000 distinct CDR3 sequences, 15% to 20% seen once.

The sequence was obtained from a woman aged 25 to 45 with Graves' hyperthyroidism. The rearrangement uses TRBV28 and TRBJ2-4, with D possibly being TRBD1 (5 bases). The sequenced sample consisted of blood. CDR3 loop: CASSSYQGGNIQYF. As DNA, the CDR3 is TGTGCCAGCAGTTCCTACCAGGGCGGAAACATTCAGTACTTC. Drawing the rest from reference TRBV28 and TRBJ2-4, the complete variable domain is DVKVTQSSRYLVKRTGEKVFLECVQDMDHENMFWYRQDPGLGLRLIYFSYDVKMKEKGDIPEGYSVSREKKERFSLILESASTNQTSMYLCASSSYQGGNIQYFGAGTRLSVL.